A selection of T cell receptor beta chains follows, all from one sample in a study of blood T cell repertoires in COVID-19. Assay used: immunoSEQ multiplex PCR; TCRdb lists only in-frame clones, some missing. The sample shows around 300,000 clones, approximately 89% of them seen only once. The sequencing input was PBMCs or T cells enriched from blood (not recorded which). Receptors were obtained from a woman aged 18-29 years who had recovered from COVID-19. Both conserved end residues are part of each CDR3. A D gene is named only where the DNA matches it firmly. Clone size, where shown, is once, few, many, or a class for clones that have expanded.

TRBJ2-1 | TRBV20-1 | . | . | CSASIPSSYNEQFF | TGCAGTGCTAGTATACCTAGCTCCTACAATGAGCAGTTCTTC
TRBJ2-3 | TRBV5-1 | TRBD2 | . | CASSVRTSGTDTQYF | TGCGCCAGCAGCGTCCGGACTAGCGGGACAGATACGCAGTATTTT
TRBJ1-6 | TRBV19 | . | . | CASSRDGSSYNSPLHF | TGTGCCAGTAGTCGGGACGGGAGCTCCTATAATTCACCCCTCCACTTT
TRBJ2-7 | TRBV7-2 | TRBD2 | . | CASSSGGSITYEQYF | TGTGCCAGCAGCTCGGGCGGGAGCATAACCTACGAGCAGTACTTC
TRBJ2-5 | TRBV18 | TRBD2 | . | CASSPLAGEEETQYF | TGTGCCAGCTCACCTCTAGCGGGAGAAGAAGAGACCCAGTACTTC
TRBJ1-6 | TRBV28 | TRBD1 | . | CASSLTGSFYNSPLHF | TGTGCCAGCAGTTTGACAGGGTCGTTCTATAATTCACCCCTCCACTTT
TRBJ2-5 | TRBV7-9 | TRBD2 | . | CASSLEGGQETQYF | TGTGCCAGCAGCTTAGAGGGAGGGCAAGAGACCCAGTACTTC
TRBJ2-7 | TRBV2 | TRBD1 | . | CASSDRDRVNRQQYF | TGTGCCAGCAGTGATCGCGACAGGGTGAATCGTCAGCAGTACTTC
TRBJ2-5 | TRBV5-1 | TRBD2 | . | CASSQIGLAQETQYF | TGCGCCAGCAGCCAAATCGGACTAGCCCAGGAGACCCAGTACTTC
TRBJ2-4 | TRBV2 | . | once | CASSGARGYKNIQYF | TGTGCCAGCAGTGGGGCTAGAGGGTACAAAAACATTCAGTACTTC
TRBJ2-3 | TRBV11-3 | . | . | CASSSGGSRSADTQYF | TGTGCCAGCAGTTCCGGCGGATCCAGATCGGCAGATACGCAGTATTTT
TRBJ2-5 | TRBV28 | . | . | CASSLSTRTETQYF | TGTGCCAGCAGTTTATCTACTAGGACAGAGACCCAGTACTTC
TRBJ2-3 | TRBV9 | TRBD1 | . | CASSATPTGGFTDTQYF | TGTGCCAGCAGCGCTACTCCGACAGGGGGCTTTACAGATACGCAGTATTTT
TRBJ1-1 | TRBV7-8 | . | . | CASSTRAAGTEAFF | TGTGCCAGCAGCACAAGGGCAGCGGGGACTGAAGCTTTCTTT
TRBJ2-3 | TRBV27 | . | . | CASSLSAAHYVSSTDTQYF | TGTGCCAGCAGTTTATCGGCAGCTCACTATGTATCTAGCACAGATACGCAGTATTTT
TRBJ1-3 | TRBV27 | TRBD1 | once | CASSRIRDRGLGNTIYF | TGTGCCAGCAGTCGAATCCGGGACAGGGGGCTTGGAAACACCATATATTTT
TRBJ2-3 | TRBV10-1 | TRBD2 | . | CASARSETSGKDTQYF | TGCGCCAGCGCCCGGTCGGAGACTAGCGGGAAGGATACGCAGTATTTT
TRBJ1-2 | TRBV27 | . | few | CASSYGVSGGYTF | TGTGCCAGCAGTTACGGGGTAAGCGGTGGCTACACCTTC
TRBJ1-6 | TRBV4-3 | . | . | CASSQGSGYSGSPLHF | TGCGCCAGCAGCCAAGGCTCCGGGTACTCCGGTTCACCCCTCCACTTT
TRBJ2-7 | TRBV5-5 | . | . | CASSFSSTRDEQYF | TGTGCCAGCAGTTTCTCCTCAACCAGGGACGAGCAGTACTTC
TRBJ2-5 | TRBV29-1 | . | . | CSGLLLQETQYF | TGCAGCGGCCTACTACTCCAAGAGACCCAGTACTTC
TRBJ1-2 | TRBV6-5 | TRBD1 | . | CASSYYRTGVYGYTF | TGTGCCAGCAGTTACTACCGGACAGGGGTGTATGGCTACACCTTC
TRBJ1-2 | TRBV12-3/TRBV12-4 | . | . | CASSPPANF | TGTGCCAGCAGCCCTCCCGCGAATTTC
TRBJ1-5 | TRBV7-9 | . | . | CASSLTGQNQPQHF | TGTGCCAGCAGCTTAACAGGACAGAATCAGCCCCAGCATTTT
TRBJ2-3 | TRBV10-2 | TRBD2 | once | CASSEPREGRLNTQYF | TGCGCCAGCAGTGAGCCCCGGGAGGGGCGGTTGAATACGCAGTATTTT
TRBJ1-2 | TRBV5-5 | TRBD1 | . | CASSSWTGNYGYTF | TGTGCCAGCAGCTCCTGGACAGGGAACTATGGCTACACCTTC
TRBJ1-5 | TRBV10-3 | . | . | CAISETRHQPQHF | TGTGCCATCAGTGAAACACGCCATCAGCCCCAGCATTTT
TRBJ2-7 | TRBV27 | TRBD1 | . | CASSFGGTGRYEQYF | TGTGCCAGCAGTTTTGGAGGGACAGGGCGCTACGAGCAGTACTTC
TRBJ2-5 | TRBV29-1 | . | . | CSVTNSPRGETQYF | TGCAGCGTAACAAACTCACCTAGGGGAGAGACCCAGTACTTC
TRBJ2-1 | TRBV27 | TRBD2 | few | CASSAGGRNEQFF | TGTGCCAGCAGCGCGGGGGGGCGGAATGAGCAGTTCTTC
TRBJ2-1 | TRBV10-3 | TRBD2 | . | CAISDTGGNNEQFF | TGTGCCATCAGTGATACGGGGGGAAACAATGAGCAGTTCTTC
TRBJ2-1 | TRBV27 | . | . | CASRPRTTHEQFF | TGTGCCAGCAGACCGCGGACTACCCATGAGCAGTTCTTC
TRBJ2-1 | TRBV3-1/TRBV3-2 | . | . | CASSQGSAAYNEQFF | TGTGCCAGCAGCCAAGGGTCAGCGGCTTACAATGAGCAGTTCTTC